This T cell receptor (beta chain) was retrieved from a study of molecular identifiers for immune sequencing clone quantification. Previously described methods and listed TCR primers produced bulk TCR libraries. TCRdb fed the PCR reads into MiXCR, producing one record per CDR3 protein. The sample shows about 640,000 distinct CDR3 sequences, around 20% of them seen only once. Input for naive CD8 libraries was roughly 17,000 to 1,000,000 sorted cells; the RNA fraction used was 10%, 30% or 50%. Sorting defined naive CD8 T cells as CD8+CD4-CCR7+CD45RA+. This clonotype was obtained from a human donor in good health. Some libraries in this study had Jurkat cell RNA spiked in. Sequenced material: naive CD8+ T cells from blood, with Jurkat cell RNA spiked in. The subset: FACS-sorted CD8+CD4-CCR7+CD45RA+ naive T cells.

As DNA, the CDR3 is TGTGCCAGCAGCCTGGGGACAGCGGGGAGCAATCAGCCCCAGCATTTT. It is translated as CASSLGTAGSNQPQHF. The chain is built from TRBV11-2 and TRBJ1-5; 7 positions agree with TRBD1. V shed 5 bases, J shed 1 base, and the junction held 8 bases outside the gene matches. The CDR3 extends over 16 amino acids. The germline V gene encodes CDR1 SGHAT and CDR2 FQNNGV.